This T cell receptor (beta chain) was found in a study of T cells in narcolepsy. Study information: Healthy controls were enrolled alongside patients with narcolepsy type 1 or type 2. Whole-study results and caveats: Some memory CD4+ repertoires had no autoreactive clone sequences. Blood of same and different patients, but not healthy controls, reportedly held recurring autoreactive clonotypes.

As to this clone: No antigen is known for it.

The CDR3 consists of 10 residues. The table came from immunoSEQ multiplex PCR; TCRdb's copy has only in-frame clones and leaves some out. The sample lists 27,000 or so clones; around nine tenths were seen once. The sample was CD45RA- memory CD4+ T cells from PBMCs. This TCR was recovered from a human donor with narcolepsy. This rearrangement joins TRBV1 to TRBJ2-7; the table's D call TRBD2 went unverified against the DNA. TRBV1 is designated a pseudogene. Here the CDR3 reads CTIRRGEQYF. In DNA form, the CDR3 reads TGCACTATTCGTCGGGGGGAGCAGTACTTC.